The clone carrying this T cell receptor beta chain was counted only a few times. This specimen comes from a study of T cells after yellow fever vaccination. MiXCR, run by TCRdb on the 5' RACE reads, gives a single entry per CDR3 protein. This sample has a few hundred thousand distinct CDR3 sequences, with about a sixth found just once. V lost 3 bases and J 2 bases, leaving 13 bases between the germline ends. The CDR3 covers 15 residues. Germline V gene data show CDR1 as SGHRS and CDR2 as YFSETQ. The material sequenced was PBMCs, taken less than 6 days after the first yellow fever vaccination. The receptor was derived from a man younger than 30 who received the YFV17D yellow fever vaccine. This chain links TRBV5-1 with TRBJ2-3; perhaps TRBD1 as D (6 bases). CDR3 nucleotides: TGCGCCAGCAGCTGGTACAGGGAAAACACAGATACGCAGTATTTT. It yields the protein CASSWYRENTDTQYF.